The 26 T cell receptor beta chains listed next were all sequenced from one sample in a study of blood T cell repertoires in COVID-19. Profiled with immunoSEQ multiplex PCR; TCRdb holds only in-frame clones, not every one. Among 250,000 to 300,000 clones listed, around 90% were seen once. The specimen was peripheral blood. The receptors shown here come from a woman between 45 and 60 years old who had recovered from COVID-19.

V gene TRBV27 combines with J gene TRBJ2-3, with a weak D call TRBD2 (7 bases). Germline CDR1 and CDR2: MNHEY and SMNVEV (reference sequence). Trimming cost V 2 bases and J 2 bases, with 14 bases left between them. CDR3 size: 16 residues. CDR3 sequence: CASSLRGGGNTDTQYF. The CDR3 DNA sequence: TGTGCCAGCAGTTTACGGGGAGGGGGTAACACAGATACGCAGTATTTT.

The V call is TRBV5-1, the J call TRBJ1-1, with TRBD1 as a possible D gene (5 bases). CDR3 size: 12 residues. In germline, CDR1 is SGHRS, CDR2 YFSETQ. V was cut by 9 bases and J by 1 base, with 10 bases left in between. The CDR3 reads CATGDRNTEAFF. The CDR3, as DNA: TGCGCCACCGGCGACAGGAACACTGAAGCTTTCTTT.

This clone was seen only a few times. The chain is built from TRBV6-2 or TRBV6-3 and TRBJ1-2; D is perhaps TRBD1 (5 bases). Trimming shortened V by 3 bases and J by 7 bases, and 15 bases separated the two germline ends. Germline CDR1 reads MNHEY; CDR2 reads SVGEGT. The CDR3 has 14 amino acids. The CDR3 DNA is TGTGCCAGCAGTTATTCCCAGGGAATCGGTGGCTACACCTTC. It specifies CASSYSQGIGGYTF.

V and J are TRBV6-5 and TRBJ1-3; D not certain. Germline lookup yields CDR1 MNHEY and CDR2 SVGAGI. Trimming took off 0 bases at V and 5 bases at J, with 14 bases between the two ends. This CDR3 is 16 amino acids long. The DNA for the CDR3 is TGTGCCAGCAGTTACTCGATTCACATTGATAGAAACACCATATATTTT. Its translation: CASSYSIHIDRNTIYF.

This chain links TRBV28 with TRBJ2-1, with 10 bases matching TRBD2. With V trimmed by 6 bases and J by 3 bases, 5 bases remained unmatched. Germline V gene data show CDR1 as MDHEN and CDR2 as SYDVKM. The CDR3 has 15 amino acids. This CDR3 reads CASRESGRDYNEQFF. As DNA, the CDR3 is TGTGCCAGCAGAGAGAGCGGGAGGGACTACAATGAGCAGTTCTTC.

The chain couples TRBV27 to TRBJ1-2; 10 bases agree with TRBD1. J lost 6 bases, V lost 4 bases, and 5 bases had no gene match. Germline lookup yields CDR1 MNHEY and CDR2 SMNVEV (reference sequence). This CDR3 has 14 amino acids. The CDR3 loop is CASSSLTGGNGYTF. The CDR3 DNA reads as TGTGCCAGCAGTTCCCTGACAGGGGGCAATGGCTACACCTTC.

V usage is TRBV27 and J usage is TRBJ1-2, with a tentative D call TRBD1 (5 bases). The CDR3 consists of 13 residues. The V end was cut by 6 bases, the J end by 2 bases, with 10 bases between. Looked up from germline, CDR1 is MNHEY and CDR2 is SMNVEV (reference sequence). The CDR3 DNA is TGTGCCAGCAGCCCTCAGGGAAACTATGGCTACACCTTC. Translating it yields CASSPQGNYGYTF.

The V call is TRBV25-1, the J call TRBJ1-1; 8 bases agree with TRBD1. V was clipped by 4 bases and J by 5 bases; unmatched bases: 9. CDR1 and CDR2 (germline): MGHDK, SYGVNS. The CDR3 loop spans 15 amino acids. CDR3 bases: TGTGCCAGCAGTGCCCGGACAGGGCCTAGGACTGAAGCTTTCTTT. Its translation: CASSARTGPRTEAFF. The variable domain in full, with the rest retrieved from reference TRBV25-1 and TRBJ1-1, is EADIYQTPRYLVIGTGKKITLECSQTMGHDKMYWYQQDPGMELHLIHYSYGVNSTEKGDLSSESTVSRIRTEHFPLTLESARPSHTSQYLCASSARTGPRTEAFFGQGTRLTVV.

The gene calls are TRBV4-1 and TRBJ1-4; 9 positions match TRBD1. This CDR3 spans 15 amino acids. The trim removed 4 bases at V and 5 bases at J, leaving 5 bases unmatched. Germline V lookup: CDR1 MGHRA, CDR2 YSYEKL. The CDR3 DNA reads TGCGCCAGCAGCCTAGCGGGGACAGGGAATGAAAAACTGTTTTTT. It yields the protein CASSLAGTGNEKLFF.

The chain employs TRBV19 and TRBJ1-2; 7 bases agree with TRBD1. Germline trimming cut 6 bases from V and 6 bases from J; bases unmatched to any gene: 7. CDR1 and CDR2 (germline): LNHDA, SQIVND (reference sequence). The CDR3 has 13 residues. The CDR3 DNA follows: TGTGCCAGTAGCATACCCAGGGGGGATGGCTACACCTTC. Encoded protein: CASSIPRGDGYTF.

This chain links TRBV5-1 with TRBJ2-7, with D tentatively TRBD1 (5 bases). Germline V gene sequence: CDR1 SGHRS, CDR2 YFSETQ. Trimming cost V 1 base and J 5 bases, with 7 bases left between them. The CDR3 has 12 amino acids. CDR3 DNA: TGCGCCAGCAGCTTGCGCAGGGACGAGCAGTACTTC. Translation: CASSLRRDEQYF.

This sequence joins TRBV3-1 (or the pseudogene TRBV3-2) and TRBJ2-1; 7 bases are shared with TRBD2. CDR3 length equals 19 residues. After removal of 0 bases from V and 0 bases from J, the junction contained 11 bases not matched to a gene. Germline assignment: CDR1 LGHDT and CDR2 YNNKEL (reference sequence). As DNA, the CDR3 is TGTGCCAGCAGCCAAGAGGTCTATCGGCGGGGGAGCTCCTACAATGAGCAGTTCTTC. Its translation is CASSQEVYRRGSSYNEQFF.

This chain links TRBV11-3 with TRBJ2-1; 9 nucleotides align to TRBD2. The J segment lost 4 bases and the V segment lost 1 base, leaving 2 bases of the junction unmatched. The CDR3 is 15 residues long. Germline CDR1 SGHNT, CDR2 YENEEA. This CDR3 reads CASSLGTSGYNEQFF. CDR3 nucleotide sequence: TGTGCCAGCAGCTTAGGTACTAGCGGGTACAATGAGCAGTTCTTC.

The V call is TRBV18, the J call TRBJ2-2; TRBD1 matches 8 bases. Germline CDR1 reads KGHSH; CDR2 reads LQKENI. This CDR3 contains 16 residues. V was clipped by 3 bases and J by 1 base; unmatched bases: 4. The CDR3: CASSPWTGQNTGELFF. The DNA of the CDR3 is TGTGCCAGCTCACCTTGGACAGGGCAGAACACCGGGGAGCTGTTTTTT.

The chain joins TRBV19 to TRBJ1-2; D possibly corresponds to TRBD1 (5 bases). CDR1 LNHDA and CDR2 SQIVND come from the germline V gene (reference sequence). CDR3 length: 11 amino acids. V lost 10 bases and J 1 base, leaving 7 bases between the germline ends. The CDR3 sequence is CATRDNYGYTF. CDR3 DNA: TGTGCCACCAGGGATAACTATGGCTACACCTTC. Combining the CDR3 with reference TRBV19 and TRBJ1-2 gives the whole variable domain DGGITQSPKYLFRKEGQNVTLSCEQNLNHDAMYWYRQDPGQGLRLIYYSQIVNDFQKGDIAEGYSVSREKKESFPLTVTSAQKNPTAFYLCATRDNYGYTFGSGTRLTVV.

V is TRBV27 and J is TRBJ2-4; 7 bases agree with TRBD1. Germline CDR1 reads MNHEY; CDR2 reads SMNVEV (reference sequence). The CDR3 runs to 15 residues. The V gene end was trimmed by 5 bases and the J gene end by 5 bases; junction bases not matched to a gene: 9. The CDR3 DNA is TGTGCCAGCAGTGCCTACCACAGGGGTGAAAACATTCAGTACTTC. This gives the protein CASSAYHRGENIQYF.

The chain is built from TRBV30 and TRBJ2-5, with 7 nucleotides matching TRBD2. Germline CDR1 GTSNPN, CDR2 SVGIG (reference sequence). V trimming: 4 bases; J trimming: 5 bases; junction bases outside the gene matches: 1. The CDR3 has 11 residues. CDR3 coding DNA: TGTGCCTGGACTAGCGGCGAGACCCAGTACTTC. Amino acid sequence: CAWTSGETQYF.

The chain couples TRBV7-2 to TRBJ1-2, with TRBD1 identical over 7 bases. This CDR3 spans 14 amino acids. V shed 0 bases, J shed 7 bases, and the junction held 5 bases outside the gene matches. Germline CDR1 SGHTA, CDR2 FQGNSA. CDR3 sequence reads: CASSLADRAGGYTF. CDR3 nucleotides: TGTGCCAGCAGCTTAGCCGACAGGGCAGGTGGCTACACCTTC.

This sequence joins TRBV5-4 and TRBJ2-7; 8 bases match TRBD2. From germline, CDR1 is SGHNT and CDR2 YYREEE (reference sequence). CDR3 length equals 14 residues. V gave up 0 bases and J gave up 4 bases; unmatched junction bases: 3. CDR3 protein: CASSLDPGGYEQYF. As DNA, the CDR3 is TGTGCCAGCAGCTTGGATCCGGGAGGGTACGAGCAGTACTTC.

This clone appeared once. Other DNA sequences of this sample code for an identical CDR3. V gene TRBV5-4 combines with J gene TRBJ1-1; D gene unclear. This CDR3 is 13 amino acids long. V was shortened by 4 bases and J by 2 bases, with 9 bases between the two germline ends. Germline-derived CDR1 and CDR2 are SGHNT and YYREEE (reference sequence). CDR3 region: CASSPGGNTEAFF. CDR3 coding DNA: TGTGCCAGCAGCCCTGGCGGAAACACTGAAGCTTTCTTT.

The chain links TRBV10-3 to TRBJ1-2; D is perhaps TRBD1 (5 bases). Germline V gene sequence: CDR1 ENHRY, CDR2 SYGVKD. The CDR3 covers 13 residues. Trimming removed 10 bases from V and 8 bases from J, with 20 bases in between. CDR3 in amino acids: CATCPGITMGYTF. The CDR3 DNA follows: TGTGCCACGTGCCCAGGGATAACTATGGGCTACACCTTC.

The V call is TRBV28, the J call TRBJ1-2, with 9 bases aligning to TRBD1. CDR1 is MDHEN and CDR2 is SYDVKM in the germline V gene. The V segment lost 0 bases and the J segment 4 bases; nucleotides outside the gene matches: 0. The CDR3 length is 14 residues. Written as DNA, the CDR3 is TGTGCCAGCAGTTTATGGGGACAGGGCTATGGCTACACCTTC. It specifies CASSLWGQGYGYTF.

The genes are TRBV9 and TRBJ1-1; D perhaps matches TRBD1 (5 bases). Germline CDR1 and CDR2: SGDLS and YYNGEE. V was trimmed by 6 bases and J by 2 bases, leaving 17 bases between them. The CDR3 totals 15 residues. CDR3 coding DNA: TGTGCCAGCAATCGGAGGGGCGAACCCAACACTGAAGCTTTCTTT. This encodes CASNRRGEPNTEAFF.

A word on this clone: The sample holds other DNA sequences that translate to the same CDR3. The chain employs TRBV19 and TRBJ2-7; 8 positions agree with TRBD1. With V trimmed by 5 bases and J by 3 bases, 3 bases remained unmatched. CDR1 and CDR2 from the germline V gene are LNHDA and SQIVND (reference sequence). This CDR3 spans 13 amino acids. The CDR3 coding sequence is TGTGCCAGTAGTTCAGGGGGCATCTACGAGCAGTACTTC. The encoded protein is CASSSGGIYEQYF. Looking up the rest from reference TRBV19 and TRBJ2-7 gives the full variable domain: DGGITQSPKYLFRKEGQNVTLSCEQNLNHDAMYWYRQDPGQGLRLIYYSQIVNDFQKGDIAEGYSVSREKKESFPLTVTSAQKNPTAFYLCASSSGGIYEQYFGPGTRLTVT.

The chain uses TRBV29-1 and TRBJ1-2; D perhaps matches TRBD1 (6 bases). The CDR3 length is 11 residues. Germline values: CDR1 SQVTM, CDR2 ANQGSEA. CDR3 DNA: TGCAGTGAGGGGGGGCCCTATGGCTACACCTTC. Amino acid sequence: CSEGGPYGYTF.

V and J are TRBV6-5 and TRBJ2-4, with D maybe TRBD1 (7 bases). Germline lookup yields CDR1 MNHEY and CDR2 SVGAGI. Between the trimmed V and J ends, which lost 5 bases and 1 base, there was a span of 9 bases. CDR3 length: 14 residues. CDR3 nucleotides: TGTGCCAGCAGTCCAGGGGGGGCCAAAAACATTCAGTACTTC. Protein product: CASSPGGAKNIQYF.